Presented here are 6 T cell receptor beta chains from one specimen sequenced in a study of lymphopenia after photon versus proton radiotherapy. Data came from immunoSEQ multiplex PCR; TCRdb stores just in-frame clones and leaves some out. The profile shows 60,000 or so clones, approximately 86% of them singletons. The sequencing here drew on peripheral blood, taken from a patient treated with photon-based radiotherapy. The receptors come from a man aged 35-49 years with gastric cancer.

V and J are TRBV30 and TRBJ1-1; 8 positions match TRBD1. V lost 1 base to trimming and J lost 1 base; unmatched junction nucleotides: 2. This CDR3 contains 14 residues. Germline CDR1 reads GTSNPN; CDR2 reads SVGIG (reference sequence). In nucleotides, the CDR3 is TGTGCCTGGAGTGCCGGACAGGGGAACACTGAAGCTTTCTTT. Protein sequence: CAWSAGQGNTEAFF.

The rearrangement joins TRBV18 to TRBJ1-1; TRBD1 matches 8 bases. The length of the CDR3 is 15 residues. Germline V CDR1 and CDR2: KGHSH, LQKENI. V gave up 6 bases and J gave up 0 bases; unmatched junction bases: 6. The CDR3 nucleotides are TGTGCCAGCTCGGCGGGACAGGCGTTGAACACTGAAGCTTTCTTT. Amino acid sequence: CASSAGQALNTEAFF.

The J gene is TRBJ2-1, the V gene TRBV5-4, with 10 nucleotides matching TRBD2. The CDR3 is 16 residues long. The germline V gene has CDR1 SGHNT and CDR2 YYREEE (reference sequence). J was trimmed by 7 bases and V by 0 bases; bases with no gene match: 7. The DNA for the CDR3 is TGTGCCAGCAGCTTGGTTGGGACTAGCGCGGGGAATGAGCAGTTCTTC. As protein: CASSLVGTSAGNEQFF.

This clone was picked up one time. This chain connects TRBV6-6 to TRBJ1-1, with D unresolved. CDR1 and CDR2 (germline): MNHNY, SVGAGI (reference sequence). Between the trimmed V and J ends, which lost 4 bases and 1 base, there was a span of 13 bases. This CDR3 has 15 residues. The CDR3 sequence is CASSSLRVGNTEAFF. The CDR3 DNA is TGTGCCAGCAGTTCTTTAAGGGTCGGGAACACTGAAGCTTTCTTT.

This chain joins TRBV7-7 and TRBJ2-7; no clear D. V was cut by 1 base and J by 0 bases, with 10 bases left in between. The CDR3 sequence is 15 residues long. CDR1 is SSHAT and CDR2 is FNYEAQ in the germline V gene (reference sequence). CDR3 protein: CASSLGGPHSYEQYF. The CDR3 DNA reads as TGTGCCAGCAGCTTAGGAGGCCCCCACTCCTACGAGCAGTACTTC. Supplemented by reference TRBV7-7 and TRBJ2-7, the full variable domain reads GAGVSQSPRYKVTKRGQDVTLRCDPISSHATLYWYQQALGQGPEFLTYFNYEAQPDKSGLPSDRFSAERPEGSISTLTIQRTEQRDSAMYRCASSLGGPHSYEQYFGPGTRLTVT.

The rearrangement joins TRBV30 to TRBJ2-7; no definite D call. Between the trimmed V and J ends, which lost 2 bases and 3 bases, there was a span of 8 bases. CDR3 length: 12 amino acids. Germline loops: CDR1 GTSNPN, CDR2 SVGIG (reference sequence). CDR3: CAWSTLDYEQYF. The CDR3 region has the DNA TGTGCCTGGAGTACCCTAGACTACGAGCAGTACTTC.